The rows below give T cell receptor beta chains drawn from one sample of a study of T cells expressing NK-cell markers. TCRdb re-called the 5' RACE reads and catalogs CDR3 proteins one per entry, DNA excluded. This sample's clone table lists about 190,000 distinct CDR3 sequences. Sequenced input: blood T cells: a sorted CD56 or NKG2C T cell subset, CD4+ or CD8+ T cells, or bulk PBMC T cells (not recorded which). These receptors originate from a man aged 18 to 69 in good health. Both conserved end residues are part of each CDR3.

j_gene	v_gene	CDR3aa
TRBJ1-1	TRBV28	CASRSGGAPAFF
TRBJ2-3	TRBV6-1	CASMPGSISTDTQYF
TRBJ1-5	TRBV15	CATSSGYDQPQHF
TRBJ2-7	TRBV9	CASSFRGGNEQYF
TRBJ2-2	TRBV29-1	CSADRQTGELFF
TRBJ2-4	TRBV19	CASNPGQGDIQYF
TRBJ2-3	TRBV27	CASSLSSSHTQYF
TRBJ2-2	TRBV7-8	CASSPLSGPSLITGELFF
TRBJ2-7	TRBV5-6	CASSLANRDISYEQYF
TRBJ2-1	TRBV30	CAWSLLGDEQFF
TRBJ2-1	TRBV7-7	CASSPTMTGTGDNEQFF
TRBJ2-2	TRBV7-2	CASSFSRGGTGELFF
TRBJ2-7	TRBV20-1	CSAPDPDRTPYEQYF
TRBJ2-7	TRBV6-5	CASSSMDRVGYEQYF
TRBJ1-3	TRBV11-1	CASSLLVNPGNTIYF
TRBJ2-4	TRBV2	CASRGTGEVSIQYF
TRBJ1-2	TRBV12-3/TRBV12-4	CASSPTDRGGYTF
TRBJ2-7	TRBV12-3/TRBV12-4	CASGRGAAEQYF
TRBJ2-1	TRBV15	CATSREGQALYNEQFF
TRBJ2-1	TRBV11-1	CASSLEVGVDEQFF
TRBJ2-1	TRBV3-1	CASSQEPPLLTTYNEQFF
TRBJ2-1	TRBV6-1	CASSRSSKTEQFF
TRBJ2-4	TRBV5-4	CASSLSEAKNIQYF
TRBJ1-1	TRBV6-1	CASSLAGQGADTEAFF
TRBJ2-7	TRBV11-1	CASSFGQGAVYEQYF
TRBJ1-2	TRBV15	CATSRDWHNNYGYTF
TRBJ2-5	TRBV9	CASSVYGGASETQYF
TRBJ1-2	TRBV13	CASSLLDGYTF
TRBJ2-7	TRBV28	CASRKGEGYEQYF
TRBJ2-3	TRBV15	CATSSPPPESTDTQYF
TRBJ2-6	TRBV12-3/TRBV12-4	CASRDSAGANVLTF
TRBJ2-1	TRBV29-1	CSVDQGGAAHYEQFF
TRBJ2-3	TRBV3-1	CASSQPKSGVGTDTQYF
TRBJ1-2	TRBV11-2	CASGYPGGVGYTF
TRBJ1-4	TRBV9	CASSPNAGAGSEKLFF
TRBJ2-7	TRBV27	CASSLSTGSSYEQYF
TRBJ2-7	TRBV19	CASTMGTGYGYEQYF
TRBJ1-2	TRBV27	CASLRGRPNYGYTF
TRBJ2-5	TRBV5-4	CASSRDRANQETQYF
TRBJ2-5	TRBV20-1	CSAWGLAGGQETQYF
TRBJ1-1	TRBV5-1	CASSNTGLNTEAFF
TRBJ2-1	TRBV5-4	CASSAGGTPTWSEQFF
TRBJ1-5	TRBV5-1	CASSLGTGGFQPQHF
TRBJ1-4	TRBV5-5	CASRFPGASLLFF
TRBJ2-4	TRBV2	CASTRAGGNIQYF
TRBJ1-2	TRBV20-1	CSASIPGRYGYTF
TRBJ2-1	TRBV29-1	CSVDGIAGISSYNEQFF
TRBJ2-7	TRBV27	CASSTPELGTAHSEQYF
TRBJ2-7	TRBV12-3/TRBV12-4	CASSLARRDHEQYF
TRBJ2-2	TRBV12-3/TRBV12-4	CASSPGRGSYTGELFF
TRBJ2-3	TRBV6-4	CASSRSGGAADTQYF
TRBJ2-1	TRBV18	CASAGTWGGNEQFF
TRBJ1-1	TRBV2	CASEQGFVGDTEAFF
TRBJ2-1	TRBV12-5	CASGLGAGALEQFF
TRBJ2-1	TRBV6-6	CASSASWGNEQFF
TRBJ1-2	TRBV7-8	CASSLYVLPSPILTNYGYTF
TRBJ2-1	TRBV12-3/TRBV12-4	CASSWVGEQFF
TRBJ1-3	TRBV6-4	CASKKRVKQNPSGNTIYF
TRBJ2-3	TRBV9	CASSVDKSTDTQYF